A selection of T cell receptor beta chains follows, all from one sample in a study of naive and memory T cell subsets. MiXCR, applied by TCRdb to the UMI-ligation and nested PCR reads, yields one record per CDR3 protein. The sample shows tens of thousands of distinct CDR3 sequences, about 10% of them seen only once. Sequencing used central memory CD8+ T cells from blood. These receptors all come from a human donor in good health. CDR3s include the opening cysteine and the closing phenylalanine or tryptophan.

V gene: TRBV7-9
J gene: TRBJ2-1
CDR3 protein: CASFGSYNEQFF

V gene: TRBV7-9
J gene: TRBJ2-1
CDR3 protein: CATHQGVGEQFF

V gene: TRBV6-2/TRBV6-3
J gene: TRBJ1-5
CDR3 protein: CASSGGGDGNQPQHF

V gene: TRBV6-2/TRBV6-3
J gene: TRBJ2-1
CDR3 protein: CASSYGEIPYNEQFF

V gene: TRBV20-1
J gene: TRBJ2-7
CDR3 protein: CSAPPGDRETYEQYF

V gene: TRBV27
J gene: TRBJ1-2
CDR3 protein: CATRSGTVYGYTF

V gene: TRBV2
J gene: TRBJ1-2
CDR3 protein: CASREAGANYGYTF

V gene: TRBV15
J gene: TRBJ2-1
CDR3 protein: CATSRESGGGSDEQFF

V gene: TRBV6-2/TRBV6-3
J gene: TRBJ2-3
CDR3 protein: CASSYTTGGADTQYF

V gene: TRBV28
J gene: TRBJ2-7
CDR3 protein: CATSWDLTSPSSYEQYF

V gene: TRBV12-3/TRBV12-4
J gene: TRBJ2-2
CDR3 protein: CASSFKSYTGELFF

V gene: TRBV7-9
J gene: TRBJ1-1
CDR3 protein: CASSLAPGPNTEAFF

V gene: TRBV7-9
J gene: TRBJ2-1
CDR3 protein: CASSLEVPGQGNEQFF

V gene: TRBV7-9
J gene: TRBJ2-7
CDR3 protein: CASSLAGSFPYEQYF

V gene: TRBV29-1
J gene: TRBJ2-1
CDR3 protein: CSVEGVEQFF

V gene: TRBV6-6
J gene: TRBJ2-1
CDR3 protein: CATRGLAGGPTQFTTEEQFF

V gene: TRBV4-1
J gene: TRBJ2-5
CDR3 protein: CASNRVPEYQETQYF

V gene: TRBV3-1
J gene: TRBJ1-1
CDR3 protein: CASSQDHPFVGQGDPNTEAFF

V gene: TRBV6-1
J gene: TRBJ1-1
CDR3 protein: CASSPREGMNTEAFF

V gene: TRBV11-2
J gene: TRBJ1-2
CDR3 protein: CASSLNREGGYTF

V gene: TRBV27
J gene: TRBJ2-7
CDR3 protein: CAAGPDTGIAEQYF

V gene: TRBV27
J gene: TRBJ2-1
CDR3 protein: CASSNGGTGMNEQFF

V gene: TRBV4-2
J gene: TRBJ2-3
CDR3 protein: CASSQKAASTDTQYF

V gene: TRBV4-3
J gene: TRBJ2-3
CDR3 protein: CASSQVLAGGPSDTQYF

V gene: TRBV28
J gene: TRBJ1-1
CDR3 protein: CASRGGESVGAFF

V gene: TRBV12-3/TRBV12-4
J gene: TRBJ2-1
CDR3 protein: CASTVTEYNEQFF

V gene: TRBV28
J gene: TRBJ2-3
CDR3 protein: CAIRRGPDTQYF

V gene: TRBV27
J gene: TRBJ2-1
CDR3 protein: CASQSGTSGRATYNEQFF

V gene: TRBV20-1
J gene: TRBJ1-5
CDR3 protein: CSATGVRNSNQPQHF

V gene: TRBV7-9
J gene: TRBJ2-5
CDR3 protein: CASSFEEDETQYF

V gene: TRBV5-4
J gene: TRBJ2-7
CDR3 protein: CASSRRGSLEQYF

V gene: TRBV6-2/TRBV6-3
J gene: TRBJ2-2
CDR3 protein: CASNNEGEDRVTGKLFF

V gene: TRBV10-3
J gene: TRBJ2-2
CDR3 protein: CASRQGDTGELFF

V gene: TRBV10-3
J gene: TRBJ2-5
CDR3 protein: CAIKRSPGEETQYF

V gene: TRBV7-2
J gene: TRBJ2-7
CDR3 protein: CASSLVSFGPGDEQYF

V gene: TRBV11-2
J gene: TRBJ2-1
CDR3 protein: CASSRTGIIDIHSYNEQFF

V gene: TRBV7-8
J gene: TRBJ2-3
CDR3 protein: CASSLAWTASSTDTQYF

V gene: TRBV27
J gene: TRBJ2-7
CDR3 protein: CASRSTGSPPYEQYF

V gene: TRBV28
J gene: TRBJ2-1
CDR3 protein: CASSLCCLGQVYNEQFF

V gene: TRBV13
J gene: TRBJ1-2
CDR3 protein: CASSRQEEKGYTF

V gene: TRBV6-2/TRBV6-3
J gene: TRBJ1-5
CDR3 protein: CASSSRGGGQPQHF